Listed here are 32 T cell receptor beta chains from one sample, sequenced in a study of blood T cell repertoires in COVID-19. The method was immunoSEQ multiplex PCR; TCRdb's version includes in-frame clones alone and lacks a portion of them. The table records fewer than 65,000 clones, about 85% of them present only once. Sequencing was done on a sample of peripheral blood. All receptors derive from a human donor with acute or convalescent COVID-19. The donor label of this sample is uncertain.

This clone was recorded once. The rearrangement links TRBV19 to TRBJ1-1; 8 nucleotides line up with TRBD1. J lost 0 bases, V lost 4 bases, and 7 bases had no gene match. CDR1 is LNHDA and CDR2 is SQIVND in the germline V gene (reference sequence). The CDR3 sequence is 16 residues long. CDR3 sequence: CASSRGQVNMNTEAFF. The CDR3 nucleotides read TGTGCCAGTAGTAGGGGACAGGTGAACATGAACACTGAAGCTTTCTTT.

As concerns this clone: The identical CDR3 is also encoded by other nucleotide sequences in the sample. For the CDR3, the DNA is TGTGCCAGCAGTGAGTTAGCGGGAGGGACAGATACGCAGTATTTT. Its translation is CASSELAGGTDTQYF. The chain carries TRBV2 and TRBJ2-3; 11 nucleotides match TRBD2. There are 15 residues in the CDR3. Unmatched junction bases numbered 2, after V lost 3 bases and J lost 3 bases. Germline CDR1 reads SNHLY; CDR2 reads FYNNEI.

The chain joins TRBV5-4 to TRBJ1-3, with 7 bases fitting TRBD1. With 4 bases clipped from V and 4 bases from J, the junction kept 8 bases outside the gene matches. Germline V gives CDR1 SGHNT, CDR2 YYREEE (reference sequence). CDR3 size: 15 residues. CDR3 coding DNA: TGTGCCAGCAGCATACAACAGGGGTCGGGAAACACCATATATTTT. This translates into CASSIQQGSGNTIYF.

The V and J genes are TRBV5-1 and TRBJ2-7; 11 bases align to TRBD1. V lost 4 bases, J lost 6 bases, and 9 bases stayed unmatched. CDR3 length: 15 amino acids. Germline V gene data show CDR1 as SGHRS and CDR2 as YFSETQ. CDR3 loop: CASSLGWTGGSEQYF. The CDR3 DNA sequence: TGCGCCAGCAGCCTAGGGTGGACAGGGGGCTCCGAGCAGTACTTC.

This chain joins TRBV6-5 and TRBJ2-2; 9 nucleotides agree with TRBD1. The CDR3 contains 15 residues. J lost 4 bases, V lost 2 bases, and 2 bases had no gene match. The V gene's germline CDR1 is MNHEY and CDR2 SVGAGI. The CDR3 sequence: CASSYRQGVTGELFF. The CDR3 coding sequence is TGTGCCAGCAGTTACCGACAGGGGGTCACCGGGGAGCTGTTTTTT.

The table lists this clone with a few counts. The chain recombines TRBV5-1 with TRBJ2-7, with TRBD1 matching 9 bases. The V and J ends lost 4 bases and 4 bases, in that order; junction bases with no gene match: 6. The CDR3 is 14 residues long. Germline V gene lookup returns CDR1 SGHRS and CDR2 YFSETQ. The DNA for the CDR3 is TGCGCCAGCAGCCTCGGGACAGGGCGATACGAGCAGTACGTC. It specifies CASSLGTGRYEQYV.

J is TRBJ1-4 and V is TRBV29-1; 11 bases match TRBD1. The germline V gene has CDR1 SQVTM and CDR2 ANQGSEA. V lost 6 bases and J lost 7; bases outside the gene matches: 4. This CDR3 spans 13 amino acids. The CDR3 sequence: CSVLGQGGEKLFF. The CDR3 DNA reads as TGCAGCGTGTTGGGACAGGGGGGTGAAAAACTGTTTTTT.

The chain carries TRBV6-1 and TRBJ2-2; D possibly corresponds to TRBD2 (5 bases). Germline CDR1 reads MNHNS; CDR2 reads SASEGT. V dropped 3 bases and J dropped 6 bases, with 14 bases sitting between them. CDR3 size: 15 residues. The CDR3 here is CASSERTHGAGELFF. The CDR3 DNA sequence: TGTGCCAGCAGTGAGCGGACTCACGGCGCCGGGGAGCTGTTTTTT.

This chain joins TRBV19 and TRBJ1-1; D not certain. The CDR3 spans 13 residues. In germline, CDR1 is LNHDA, CDR2 SQIVND (reference sequence). V lost 5 bases and J 2 bases, leaving 9 bases between the germline ends. CDR3 coding DNA: TGTGCCAGTAGTGTGGACTTTAACACTGAAGCTTTCTTT. Its translation is CASSVDFNTEAFF. Full variable domain (rest looked up from reference TRBV19 and TRBJ1-1): DGGITQSPKYLFRKEGQNVTLSCEQNLNHDAMYWYRQDPGQGLRLIYYSQIVNDFQKGDIAEGYSVSREKKESFPLTVTSAQKNPTAFYLCASSVDFNTEAFFGQGTRLTVV.

The chain carries TRBV10-2 and TRBJ2-3; 10 bases are a match to TRBD2. This CDR3 is 13 amino acids long. The junction had 3 bases not matched to a gene; V was cut back by 7 bases and J by 5 bases. Germline loops: CDR1 WSHSY, CDR2 SAAADI. The CDR3 region has the DNA TGCGCCAGCACGGGGACTAGCGAAGATACGCAGTATTTT. Amino acids: CASTGTSEDTQYF.

The chain uses TRBV19 and TRBJ2-1, with D perhaps TRBD2 (5 bases). The ends were cut back, 7 bases at V and 1 base at J, with 11 bases in the middle. The length of the CDR3 is 14 residues. The germline V gene encodes CDR1 LNHDA and CDR2 SQIVND (reference sequence). CDR3: CASKPKRSYNEQFF. The CDR3 DNA follows: TGTGCCAGTAAGCCCAAGCGGTCCTACAATGAGCAGTTCTTC. Together with reference TRBV19 and TRBJ2-1, the CDR3 gives the full variable domain: DGGITQSPKYLFRKEGQNVTLSCEQNLNHDAMYWYRQDPGQGLRLIYYSQIVNDFQKGDIAEGYSVSREKKESFPLTVTSAQKNPTAFYLCASKPKRSYNEQFFGPGTRLTVL.

CDR3 region: CASSSGQGPYGYTF. The CDR3 DNA is TGTGCCAGCAGCTCAGGACAGGGCCCCTATGGCTACACCTTC. This chain links TRBV7-6 with TRBJ1-2, with TRBD1 matching 8 bases. This CDR3 is 14 amino acids long. V was pared by 4 bases and J by 4 bases, with 5 bases of the junction left unmatched. Per germline, CDR1 SGHVS and CDR2 FNYEAQ.

A few counts support this clone. The chain employs TRBV5-4 and TRBJ2-2; D is unresolved. The V end lost 1 base, the J end lost 2 bases, and 6 bases lay between the germline ends. The CDR3 sequence is 14 residues long. Germline assignment: CDR1 SGHNT and CDR2 YYREEE (reference sequence). CDR3 coding DNA: TGTGCCAGCAGCTTGTCCCGTAACACCGGGGAGCTGTTTTTT. Translating gives CASSLSRNTGELFF.

This clone has more than one count but fewer than ten. V usage is TRBV18 and J usage is TRBJ1-6, with TRBD1 matching 8 bases. The V gene's germline CDR1 is KGHSH and CDR2 LQKENI. V lost 2 bases, J lost 7 bases, and 10 bases stayed unmatched. The CDR3 totals 17 residues. This CDR3 reads CASSPYFGTGENSPLHF. Here the CDR3 DNA reads TGTGCCAGCTCACCATATTTCGGGACAGGCGAAAATTCACCCCTCCACTTT.

The chain couples TRBV27 to TRBJ1-2, with 9 bases matching TRBD1. The germline V gene encodes CDR1 MNHEY and CDR2 SMNVEV (reference sequence). Trimming removed 5 bases from V and 8 bases from J; junction bases left unmatched: 6. CDR3 size: 13 residues. The chain's CDR3 is CASSQQGAGGYTF. CDR3 nucleotide sequence: TGTGCCAGCAGTCAACAGGGGGCGGGAGGCTACACCTTC.

This clone has just one count. The CDR3 nucleotides are TGTGCCAGCAGCTTGGGGCCATCACCCCTCCACTTT. This codes for CASSLGPSPLHF. The J gene is TRBJ1-6, the V gene TRBV11-3; tentative D call: TRBD1 (5 bases). The germline V gene has CDR1 SGHNT and CDR2 YENEEA. Trimming shortened V by 3 bases and J by 10 bases, and 7 bases separated the two germline ends. The length of the CDR3 is 12 residues.

This clone was observed a single time. The chain uses TRBV2 and TRBJ1-5; 7 bases are a match to TRBD1. Germline V gives CDR1 SNHLY, CDR2 FYNNEI. The J segment lost 5 bases and the V segment lost 7 bases, leaving 11 bases of the junction unmatched. CDR3 size: 15 residues. As DNA, the CDR3 is TGTGCCAGCAACCGTGGGACAGAGAGCCATCAGCCCCAGCATTTT. Its translation is CASNRGTESHQPQHF.

The CDR3 DNA reads as TGTGCCAGCAGCTATTTCAGACTCACAGATACGCAGTATTTT. Protein: CASSYFRLTDTQYF. The chain uses TRBV7-2 and TRBJ2-3; no reliable D call. V lost 4 bases to trimming and J lost 2 bases, with 10 bases between them. Germline CDR1 reads SGHTA; CDR2 reads FQGNSA. This CDR3 has 14 amino acids. Full variable domain (outside the CDR3, taken from reference TRBV7-2 and TRBJ2-3): GAGVSQSPSNKVTEKGKDVELRCDPISGHTALYWYRQSLGQGLEFLIYFQGNSAPDKSGLPSDRFSAERTGGSVSTLTIQRTQQEDSAVYLCASSYFRLTDTQYFGPGTRLTVL.

V and J are TRBV7-2 and TRBJ1-2; a possible D gene is TRBD1 (6 bases). Germline CDR1 is SGHTA and CDR2 is FQGNSA. Trimming cost V 5 bases and J 0 bases, with 16 bases left between them. CDR3 length: 16 amino acids. The chain's CDR3 is CASSVDPQGANYGYTF. Here the CDR3 DNA reads TGTGCCAGCAGCGTCGACCCACAGGGAGCTAACTATGGCTACACCTTC.

The chain is built from TRBV6-5 and TRBJ1-1, with D maybe TRBD1 (6 bases). The length of the CDR3 is 16 residues. Germline CDR1 reads MNHEY; CDR2 reads SVGAGI. Trimming cost V 3 bases and J 0 bases, with 14 bases left between them. CDR3 sequence reads: CASSYRTVLMNTEAFF. DNA for the CDR3: TGTGCCAGCAGTTATCGGACAGTTCTTATGAACACTGAAGCTTTCTTT.

This chain uses TRBV19 with TRBJ1-4; no clear D gene. Germline loops: CDR1 LNHDA, CDR2 SQIVND (reference sequence). The CDR3 extends over 11 amino acids. Trimming took off 9 bases at V and 7 bases at J, with 9 bases between the two ends. The CDR3 nucleotides read TGTGCCAGCTCCGGTTTTGAAAAACTGTTTTTT. As protein: CASSGFEKLFF.

The chain is built from TRBV10-3 and TRBJ1-5; D uncertain. This CDR3 spans 13 amino acids. Germline V CDR1 and CDR2: ENHRY, SYGVKD. Trimming stripped 6 bases from V and 6 bases from J, with 12 bases between. CDR3 region: CAISQERSQPQHF. In DNA form, the CDR3 reads TGTGCCATCAGCCAGGAAAGGTCTCAGCCCCAGCATTTT.

The chain employs TRBV5-8 and TRBJ1-2; 8 bases are shared with TRBD1. Germline V gives CDR1 SGHTS, CDR2 YDEGEE. Unmatched junction bases numbered 6, after V lost 4 bases and J lost 13 bases. The CDR3 is 11 amino acids. The CDR3 coding sequence is TGTGCCAGCAGCACGGACAGGGACGGCACCTTC. Protein product: CASSTDRDGTF.

This clone showed up just once. The chain links TRBV3-1 (or the pseudogene TRBV3-2) to TRBJ1-1; 9 nucleotides match TRBD1. The CDR3 is 15 residues long. Trimming at V came to 3 bases and at J to 3 bases, leaving 5 bases not matched to a gene. Germline lookup yields CDR1 LGHDT and CDR2 YNNKEL (reference sequence). CDR3 amino acids: CASSHTGGADTEAFF. CDR3 sequence (DNA): TGTGCCAGCAGCCACACAGGGGGCGCAGACACTGAAGCTTTCTTT.

This clone was counted between two and nine times. The chain couples TRBV27 to TRBJ2-2; D possibly corresponds to TRBD2 (5 bases). From germline, CDR1 is MNHEY and CDR2 SMNVEV (reference sequence). V lost 4 bases to trimming and J lost 0 bases, with 18 bases between them. The CDR3 contains 18 residues. DNA of the CDR3: TGTGCCAGCAGTTCCTTCCTGTTAGCGCTTCCGAACACCGGGGAGCTGTTTTTT. Its protein is CASSSFLLALPNTGELFF.

V is TRBV2 and J is TRBJ2-1, with D unclear. The CDR3 runs 16 residues. Germline V lookup: CDR1 SNHLY, CDR2 FYNNEI. V was clipped by 5 bases and J by 2 bases, with 16 bases between them. In DNA, the CDR3 is TGTGCCAGCAGTCCGGTCGGTCTAGAACCCTACAATGAGCAGTTCTTC. It translates to CASSPVGLEPYNEQFF.

The V gene is TRBV19, the J gene TRBJ1-5; 7 bases match TRBD1. This CDR3 region has 15 residues. Trimming took 5 bases from V and 1 from J; bases not matched to a gene: 5. The germline gives CDR1 LNHDA, CDR2 SQIVND (reference sequence). The chain's CDR3 is CASSGRGISNQPQHF. DNA for the CDR3: TGTGCCAGTAGTGGCAGGGGGATAAGCAATCAGCCCCAGCATTTT.

V usage is TRBV7-2 and J usage is TRBJ1-1; D remains unclear. Trimming cost V 2 bases and J 1 base, with 8 bases left between them. This CDR3 has 14 residues. Germline CDR1 reads SGHTA; CDR2 reads FQGNSA. The CDR3 coding sequence is TGTGCCAGCAGCTTATACGAGGGGAACACTGAAGCTTTCTTT. This sequence encodes CASSLYEGNTEAFF.

The rearrangement joins TRBV6-6 to TRBJ1-1, with a possible D match to TRBD1 (5 bases). Germline CDR1 MNHNY, CDR2 SVGAGI (reference sequence). Trimming removed 7 bases at V and 0 bases at J, with 12 bases between. The CDR3 has 14 residues. The CDR3 coding sequence is TGTGCCAGCATGCAGGGTCCCATGAACACTGAAGCTTTCTTT. Residues: CASMQGPMNTEAFF.

The rearrangement joins TRBV7-2 to TRBJ2-2, with 9 bases identical to TRBD2. With V trimmed by 5 bases and J by 5 bases, 6 bases remained unmatched. The CDR3 loop spans 15 amino acids. In germline, CDR1 is SGHTA, CDR2 FQGNSA. The CDR3 bases are TGTGCCAGCAGCCTCAGCGGGGGGCATACCGGGGAGCTGTTTTTT. Its protein is CASSLSGGHTGELFF.

The chain carries TRBV27 and TRBJ1-1, with 9 bases matching TRBD1. Germline V gene sequence: CDR1 MNHEY, CDR2 SMNVEV (reference sequence). After removal of 5 bases from V and 5 bases from J, the junction contained 6 bases not matched to a gene. This CDR3 comprises 14 residues. The CDR3 is CASSLQGARTEAFF. CDR3 nucleotides: TGTGCCAGCAGTCTACAGGGGGCGAGGACTGAAGCTTTCTTT.

V gene TRBV3-1 (or the pseudogene TRBV3-2) combines with J gene TRBJ2-5; TRBD2 might be the D (6 bases). The ends were cut back, 2 bases at V and 1 base at J, with 11 bases in the middle. The CDR3 is made up of 15 amino acids. Looked up from germline, CDR1 is LGHDT and CDR2 is YNNKEL (reference sequence). In nucleotides, the CDR3 is TGTGCCAGCAGCCAACGCAAGGGAGGCCAAGAGACCCAGTACTTC. Protein sequence: CASSQRKGGQETQYF.